The source of this TCR beta chain is a study of T cell responses to AZD1222 COVID-19 vaccine. Study-wide results and limits: As reported, nearly half of all spike-specific TCRs target variant regions that are unmutated. Seropositive status at baseline applied to only five to seven AZD1222 recipients. Among the donors, most were white British and more were female, and clonal diversity was possibly underestimated.

The analysis combined second doses at about 4 or about 12 weeks. TCRdb's copy holds only in-frame clones and misses some; the assay was immunoSEQ multiplex PCR. The sample has roughly 80,000 clones, roughly nine tenths seen once. A remark on this clone: Antigen: not known.

J gave up 3 bases and V 6 bases, and 12 bases lay outside the gene matches. CDR3 length equals 17 residues. Per the germline V gene, CDR1 is LGHNT and CDR2 is FRNRAP. Sample: peripheral blood, taken 28 days after the second AZD1222 dose. The sequence derives from an adult who received the AZD1222 COVID-19 vaccine. This chain joins TRBV12-5 and TRBJ1-5; 9 nucleotides agree with TRBD1. The CDR3 DNA reads TGTGCTAGTGGGGAACCCGGGACAGGGATCTACAATCAGCCCCAGCATTTT. Protein product: CASGEPGTGIYNQPQHF. Full variable domain (rest looked up from reference TRBV12-5 and TRBJ1-5): DARVTQTPRHKVTEMGQEVTMRCQPILGHNTVFWYRQTMMQGLELLAYFRNRAPLDDSGMPKDRFSAEMPDATLATLKIQPSEPRDSAVYFCASGEPGTGIYNQPQHFGDGTRLSIL.